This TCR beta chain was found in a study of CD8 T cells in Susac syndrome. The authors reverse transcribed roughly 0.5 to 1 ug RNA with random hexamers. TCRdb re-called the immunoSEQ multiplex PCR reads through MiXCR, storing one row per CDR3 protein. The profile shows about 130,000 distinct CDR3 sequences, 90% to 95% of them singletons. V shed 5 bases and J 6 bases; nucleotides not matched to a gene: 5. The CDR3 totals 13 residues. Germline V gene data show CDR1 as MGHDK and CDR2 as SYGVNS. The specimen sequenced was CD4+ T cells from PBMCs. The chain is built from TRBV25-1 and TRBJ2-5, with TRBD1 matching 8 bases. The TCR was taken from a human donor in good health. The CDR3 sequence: CASSNRGKKTQYF. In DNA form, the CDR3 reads TGTGCCAGCAGTAACAGGGGGAAAAAGACCCAGTACTTC.